This T cell receptor (beta chain) was captured in a study of cytomegalovirus exposure and HLA in healthy donors. The PCR made use of 60 Vbeta and 13 Jbeta primers. Data came from immunoSEQ multiplex PCR; TCRdb stores just in-frame clones and leaves some out. The sample shows roughly 150,000 clones, approximately 85% of them seen only once. CDR3 length: 14 amino acids. Germline V gene sequence: CDR1 SGDLS, CDR2 YYNGEE. Between the trimmed V and J ends, which lost 2 bases and 2 bases, there was a span of 11 bases. This chain joins TRBV9 and TRBJ2-7; D perhaps matches TRBD1 (7 bases). The sample taken for sequencing was PBMCs. This sequence was found in a girl aged 2-10 years in good health and CMV-seropositive. The chain's CDR3 is CASSVRGDPYEQYF. CDR3 nucleotides: TGTGCCAGCAGCGTCAGGGGGGACCCCTACGAGCAGTACTTC.